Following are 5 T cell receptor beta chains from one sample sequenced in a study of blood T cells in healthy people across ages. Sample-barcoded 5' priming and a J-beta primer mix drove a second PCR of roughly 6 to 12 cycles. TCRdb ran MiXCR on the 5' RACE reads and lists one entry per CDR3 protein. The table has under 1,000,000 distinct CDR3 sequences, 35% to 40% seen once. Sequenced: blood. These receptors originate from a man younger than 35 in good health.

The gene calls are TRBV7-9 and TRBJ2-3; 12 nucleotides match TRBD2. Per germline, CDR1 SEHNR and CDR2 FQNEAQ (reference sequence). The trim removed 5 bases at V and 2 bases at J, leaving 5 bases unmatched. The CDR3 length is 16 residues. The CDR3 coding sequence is TGTGCCAGCAGCGAAACTAGCGGGGGGTACACAGATACGCAGTATTTT. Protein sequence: CASSETSGGYTDTQYF.

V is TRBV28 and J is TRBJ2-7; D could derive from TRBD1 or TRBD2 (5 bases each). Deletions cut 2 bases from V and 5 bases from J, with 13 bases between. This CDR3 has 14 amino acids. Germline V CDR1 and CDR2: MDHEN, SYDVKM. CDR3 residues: CASSLGTSSHEQYF. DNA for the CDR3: TGTGCCAGCAGTTTAGGGACCAGTTCCCACGAGCAGTACTTC.

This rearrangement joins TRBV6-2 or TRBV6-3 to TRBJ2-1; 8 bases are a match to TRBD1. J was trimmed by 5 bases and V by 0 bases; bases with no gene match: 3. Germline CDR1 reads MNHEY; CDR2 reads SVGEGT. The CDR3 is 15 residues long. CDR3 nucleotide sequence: TGTGCCAGCAGTTACTCGTGGACAGGGAACAATGAGCAGTTCTTC. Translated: CASSYSWTGNNEQFF.

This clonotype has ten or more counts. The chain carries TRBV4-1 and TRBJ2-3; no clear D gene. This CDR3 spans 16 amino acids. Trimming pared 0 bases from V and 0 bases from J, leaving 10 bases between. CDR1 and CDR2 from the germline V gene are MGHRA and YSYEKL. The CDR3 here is CASSQDRAPSTDTQYF. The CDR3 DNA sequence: TGCGCCAGCAGCCAAGATCGGGCACCAAGCACAGATACGCAGTATTTT.

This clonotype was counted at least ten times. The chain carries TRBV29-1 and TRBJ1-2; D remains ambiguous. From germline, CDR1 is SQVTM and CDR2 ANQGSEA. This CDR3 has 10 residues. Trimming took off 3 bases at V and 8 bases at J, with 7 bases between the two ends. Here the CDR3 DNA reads TGCAGCGTTGACGTCGGGGGCTACACCTTC. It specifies CSVDVGGYTF. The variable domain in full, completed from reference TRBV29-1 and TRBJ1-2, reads SAVISQKPSRDICQRGTSLTIQCQVDSQVTMMFWYRQQPGQSLTLIATANQGSEATYESGFVIDKFPISRPNLTFSTLTVSNMSPEDSSIYLCSVDVGGYTFGSGTRLTVV.